The rows below give T cell receptor beta chains drawn from one sample of a study of T cell clones after liver transplantation. Only in-frame clones appear in the TCRdb table, and some are missing; sequencing was by immunoSEQ multiplex PCR. The data show around 110,000 clones, over 75% seen once. The source material was CD4+ T cells from blood, sampled 12 months after liver transplant. These TCRs come from a human patient who received a liver transplant. Part of the T cell pool may stem from the graft donor. Each CDR3 is given with its conserved first and last residue. Each record gives: V gene, J gene, D gene, clone size, CDR3 DNA, CDR3 protein. D genes are given only for firm matches. Only some rows state a clone size, as once, few, many or a class for expanded clones.

>TRBV5-3|TRBJ1-1|TRBD1|NA
TGTGCCAGAAGACTCTCGACAGGGGGTGGTACTGAAGCTTTCTTT
CARRLSTGGGTEAFF
>TRBV5-6|TRBJ2-5|NA|NA
TGTGCCAGCAGCTTGGAGGGGTTGGAGACCCAGTACTTC
CASSLEGLETQYF
>TRBV28|TRBJ2-7|NA|NA
TGTGCCAGCAGCTCAAACCCCCGCGGGTACGAGCAGTACTTC
CASSSNPRGYEQYF
>TRBV10-3|TRBJ2-6|NA|once
TGTGCCATCAGTGAGCGAGGACGGGCCTCTGGGGCCAACGTCCTGACTTTC
CAISERGRASGANVLTF
>TRBV7-9|TRBJ2-6|NA|NA
TGTGCCAGCAGCTTAGGCTCCCGTGGCGCGGGTTCTGGGGCCAACGTCCTGACTTTC
CASSLGSRGAGSGANVLTF
>TRBV28|TRBJ1-5|NA|NA
TGTGCCAGCAGTTTGACAGCCTCAAATCAGCCCCAGCATTTT
CASSLTASNQPQHF
>TRBV19|TRBJ2-5|TRBD2|few
TGTGCCAGTACCAGGACGGGAGGCCCAGAGACCCAGTACTTC
CASTRTGGPETQYF
>TRBV9|TRBJ2-1|TRBD2|NA
TGTGCCAGCAGCGTAGGAGCGGGAGGGACCACCTACAATGAGCAGTTCTTC
CASSVGAGGTTYNEQFF
>TRBV10-3|TRBJ1-5|NA|once
TGTGCCATCAGGGACGGGGGACCCCAAGGTGGTCAGCCCCAGCATTTT
CAIRDGGPQGGQPQHF
>TRBV30|TRBJ2-5|NA|NA
TGTGCCTGGAGTGCCACGGGTGGATTGAAGACCCAGTACTTC
CAWSATGGLKTQYF
>TRBV9|TRBJ2-3|NA|NA
TGTGCCAGCAGCGTAGAGCCGTCCACAGATACGCAGTATTTT
CASSVEPSTDTQYF
>TRBV7-2|TRBJ1-3|NA|NA
TGTGCCAGCAGCTTAGGGGGACCTCAGGTACCTGGAAACACCATATATTTT
CASSLGGPQVPGNTIYF
>TRBV18|TRBJ2-5|NA|NA
TGTGCCAGCTCACCATCCATCCTGGGAGAGACCCAGTACTTC
CASSPSILGETQYF
>TRBV5-1|TRBJ2-1|TRBD2|NA
TGCGCCAGCAGGCCCACCGGGACTAGCGGCAATGAGCAGTTCTTC
CASRPTGTSGNEQFF
>TRBV5-1|TRBJ2-3|TRBD2|NA
TGCGCCAGCAGCCCGGGGACTAGCGGGAGGACAGATACGCAGTATTTT
CASSPGTSGRTDTQYF
>TRBV5-4|TRBJ1-4|NA|NA
TGTGCCAGCAGCCCCGGGACAAGTTTTAATGAAAAACTGTTTTTT
CASSPGTSFNEKLFF
>TRBV27|TRBJ2-1|TRBD2|NA
TGTGCCAGCAGCCGTCTAGCGGGAGTAAGCAATGAGCAGTTCTTC
CASSRLAGVSNEQFF
>TRBV30|TRBJ2-5|NA|NA
TGTGCCTGGAGTGACGGACAGCCGGGCCAAGAGACCCAGTACTTC
CAWSDGQPGQETQYF
>TRBV4-3|TRBJ2-2|TRBD2|once
TGCGCCAGCAGCCGGCAGACTAGCGGGATAACCGGGGAGCTGTTTTTT
CASSRQTSGITGELFF
>TRBV21-1|TRBJ2-7|NA|NA
TGTGCCAGCAGCAAAGAGACAGACCCTTACGAGCAGTACTTC
CASSKETDPYEQYF
>TRBV7-2|TRBJ2-7|NA|NA
TGTGCCAGCAGCTTCGGTGGGAGCGGGGAGCAGTACTTC
CASSFGGSGEQYF
>TRBV9|TRBJ2-3|NA|NA
TGTGCCAGCAGCCAGCCATTGGTTAGCACAGATACGCAGTATTTT
CASSQPLVSTDTQYF
>TRBV2|TRBJ2-3|NA|NA
TGTGCCAGCAGTGGAGGAGCGGCTAGCACAGATACGCAGTATTTT
CASSGGAASTDTQYF
>TRBV13|TRBJ2-5|TRBD2|NA
TGTGCCAGCAGCGTTGGACTAGCGGGACGACAAGAGACCCAGTACTTC
CASSVGLAGRQETQYF
>TRBV11-3|TRBJ2-3|NA|NA
TGTGCCAGCAGCTTAGGGCAGGGCAGCACAGATACGCAGTATTTT
CASSLGQGSTDTQYF
>TRBV5-1|TRBJ1-4|NA|NA
TGCGCCAGCAGCCCCCGGCAGGGAAATGAAAAACTGTTTTTT
CASSPRQGNEKLFF
>TRBV7-9|TRBJ2-5|TRBD1|NA
TGTGCCAGCAGCCCAGTAACAGGGGGCGGGGAGACCCAGTACTTC
CASSPVTGGGETQYF
>TRBV5-5|TRBJ1-1|NA|once
TGTGCCAGCAGCTTGGCCTCGGGGTTGTCTGAAGCTTTCTTT
CASSLASGLSEAFF
>TRBV4-2|TRBJ2-7|TRBD1|NA
TGTGCCAGCAGCCAAGGCGACAGGGCTTACGAGCAGTACTTC
CASSQGDRAYEQYF
>TRBV11-2|TRBJ2-4|NA|once
TGTGCCAGCAGGTCTACCCGCAAAAACATTCAGTACTTC
CASRSTRKNIQYF
>TRBV2|TRBJ2-3|NA|NA
TGTGCCAGCAGTGAATCCTGGTTCAGCACAGATACGCAGTATTTT
CASSESWFSTDTQYF
>TRBV5-4|TRBJ2-2|NA|NA
TGTGCCAGCAGCTTGGTTAGGAAGGGCGGGGAGCTGTTTTTT
CASSLVRKGGELFF
>TRBV5-1|TRBJ2-5|NA|NA
TGCGCCAGCAGCTTGATGGGCTTAGCCCCCACACAAGAGACCCAGTACTTC
CASSLMGLAPTQETQYF
>TRBV7-2|TRBJ2-1|TRBD2|NA
TGTGCCAGCAGCCGCCAGACGGCTAGCGGGAGTTACAATGAGCAGTTCTTC
CASSRQTASGSYNEQFF
>TRBV18|TRBJ1-4|TRBD1|NA
TGTGCCAGCTCAGGACAGGGCCAAGAAAAACTGTTTTTT
CASSGQGQEKLFF
>TRBV13|TRBJ2-3|NA|NA
TGTGCCAGCAGCTCCCCCACAGATACGCAGTATTTT
CASSSPTDTQYF
>TRBV27|TRBJ2-3|TRBD2|NA
TGTGCCAGCATCTCATTTTCCCGAGGGCTAGCGGGAGGGACCTCCCCAGATACGCAGTATTTT
CASISFSRGLAGGTSPDTQYF
>TRBV11-3|TRBJ1-1|NA|once
TGTGCCAGCAGCGAGACAGTGAACACTGAAGCTTTCTTT
CASSETVNTEAFF
>TRBV2|TRBJ2-5|TRBD2|NA
TGTGCCAGCAGACCTAGCGGGAGGGCCCGAGAGACCCAGTACTTC
CASRPSGRARETQYF
>TRBV5-1|TRBJ2-1|TRBD2|NA
TGCGCCAGCACCGATAGGGGACTAGCGGCCTACAATGAGCAGTTCTTC
CASTDRGLAAYNEQFF
>TRBV5-4|TRBJ2-2|NA|NA
TGTGCCAGCAGCTTGGCCGGCGGGAATAGTAACACCGGGGAGCTGTTTTTT
CASSLAGGNSNTGELFF
>TRBV7-9|TRBJ1-1|TRBD1|NA
TGTGCCAGCAGCTTAATAGGGGGCGGGACTGAAGCTTTCTTT
CASSLIGGGTEAFF
>TRBV11-3|TRBJ2-3|NA|NA
TGTGCCAGCAGCTTAACTTCGGCGAGTAGCACAGATACGCAGTATTTT
CASSLTSASSTDTQYF
>TRBV5-6|TRBJ2-3|NA|NA
TGTGCCAGCAGCTCAGGAGTTACTAATACGCAGTATTTT
CASSSGVTNTQYF
>TRBV7-9|TRBJ1-4|TRBD1|NA
TGTGCCAGCAGCTTAGGAAGGACAGGGGCTGAAAAACTGTTTTTT
CASSLGRTGAEKLFF
>TRBV5-1|TRBJ2-7|TRBD1|NA
TGCGCCAGCGGGCCGGGACAGGGGCCCTACGAGCAGTACTTC
CASGPGQGPYEQYF
>TRBV9|TRBJ1-5|TRBD1|NA
TGTGCCAGCAGCCCCGGACAGGGACTTTCTAGCAATCAGCCCCAGCATTTT
CASSPGQGLSSNQPQHF
>TRBV19|TRBJ2-1|NA|NA
TGTGCCAGTAGTATCCAGCCGTCGGCTTGGCTGATTGAGCAGTTCTTC
CASSIQPSAWLIEQFF
>TRBV5-1|TRBJ2-7|TRBD1|NA
TGCGCCAGCAGCTTGGCCACGACAGGGGCCGAGCAGTACTTC
CASSLATTGAEQYF
>TRBV11-3|TRBJ2-3|NA|NA
TGTGCCAGCAGCTTATTATCTGGGGACACAGATACGCAGTATTTT
CASSLLSGDTDTQYF
>TRBV6-5|TRBJ2-7|TRBD2|once
TGTGCCACCCGGTCCCCGCGGGGGGCCTTCTACGAGCAGTACTTC
CATRSPRGAFYEQYF
>TRBV29-1|TRBJ2-7|NA|NA
TGCAGCGTTGAAACCGCTCTTAGGAACGAGCAGTACTTC
CSVETALRNEQYF
>TRBV28|TRBJ2-7|TRBD1|NA
TGTGCCAGCCGGGGACAGGACCTCTACGAGCAGTACTTC
CASRGQDLYEQYF
>TRBV7-9|TRBJ1-1|NA|NA
TGTGCCAGCAGCTTAGAACAGGCCCGGAACACTGAAGCTTTCTTT
CASSLEQARNTEAFF
>TRBV5-8|TRBJ2-7|NA|NA
TGTGCCAGCAGCTTGCCTTCAGGGGACACCTACGAGCAGTACTTC
CASSLPSGDTYEQYF
>TRBV6-5|TRBJ2-3|NA|NA
TGTGCCACGCAGGGTCCGGATACGCAGTATTTT
CATQGPDTQYF
>TRBV5-6|TRBJ2-3|NA|NA
TGTGCCAGCAAGCTTGCGCTCAGGATCACAGATACGCAGTATTTT
CASKLALRITDTQYF
>TRBV6-5|TRBJ2-7|TRBD2|once
TGTGCCAGCAGGGGACTAGCTTACGAGCAGTACTTC
CASRGLAYEQYF
>TRBV15|TRBJ2-3|NA|NA
TGTGCCACCAGCAGAGATCTGGATACGCAGTATTTT
CATSRDLDTQYF
>TRBV7-2|TRBJ2-2|NA|NA
TGTGCCAGCAGCCCCTTTTTAGGGACCGGGGAGCTGTTTTTT
CASSPFLGTGELFF